The 3 T cell receptor beta chains reported below all come from one sample, sequenced in a study of PD-L1 blockade in urothelial cancer. Time point in this sample: pretreatment peripheral blood. Produced via immunoSEQ multiplex PCR; TCRdb's table is partial and in-frame only. The sample gives roughly 45,000 clones, more than 70% of which show up once; 15% to 20% is in the top ten. Source: PBMCs, taken around atezolizumab (anti-PD-L1) treatment. The origin of the receptors is a man in his sixties with urothelial cancer.

In nucleotides, the CDR3 is TGTGCCAGCAGCCAAGATCGACAGTCAAAAGATGGCTACACCTTC. Residues: CASSQDRQSKDGYTF. The chain links TRBV4-2 to TRBJ1-2; D might be TRBD1 (5 bases). Germline V gene data show CDR1 as LGHNA and CDR2 as YNFKEQ. V dropped 0 bases and J dropped 6 bases, with 14 bases sitting between them. This CDR3 comprises 15 residues.

This sequence joins TRBV4-3 and TRBJ1-4; 8 bases agree with TRBD1. Germline assignment: CDR1 LGHNA and CDR2 YSLEER. The CDR3 consists of 16 residues. The V gene end was trimmed by 3 bases and the J gene end by 8 bases; junction bases not matched to a gene: 11. The CDR3 DNA follows: TGCGCCAGCAGCCAGCTAGGTGGACAGGGAACAGAAAAACTGTTTTTT. It is translated as CASSQLGGQGTEKLFF.

This clone was observed a single time. V usage is TRBV18 and J usage is TRBJ2-3, with TRBD1 matching over 8 bases. CDR3 length equals 15 residues. The germline gives CDR1 KGHSH, CDR2 LQKENI. The trim removed 2 bases at V and 2 bases at J, leaving 3 bases unmatched. The CDR3 reads CASSPYRGVTDTQYF. As DNA, the CDR3 is TGTGCCAGCTCACCATACAGGGGGGTCACAGATACGCAGTATTTT.